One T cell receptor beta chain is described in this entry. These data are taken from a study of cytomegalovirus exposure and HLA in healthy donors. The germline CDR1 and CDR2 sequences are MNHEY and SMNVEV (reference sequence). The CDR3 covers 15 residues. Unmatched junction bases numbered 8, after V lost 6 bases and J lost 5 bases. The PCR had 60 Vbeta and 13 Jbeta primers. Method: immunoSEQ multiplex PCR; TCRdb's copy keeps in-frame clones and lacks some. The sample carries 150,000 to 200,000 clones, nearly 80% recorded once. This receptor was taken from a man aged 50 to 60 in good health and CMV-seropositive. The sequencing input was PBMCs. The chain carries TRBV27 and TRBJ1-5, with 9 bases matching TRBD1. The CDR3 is CASRRGDRDYQPQHF. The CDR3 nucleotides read TGTGCCAGCAGGCGGGGGGACAGGGACTATCAGCCCCAGCATTTT.